This T cell receptor (beta chain) was captured by sequencing in a study of blood T cell repertoires in COVID-19. Original processing methods: Amplification from reference gene primers served as the basis for estimated nucleated cell counts. Sequenced by immunoSEQ multiplex PCR; TCRdb stores in-frame clones only, minus some. V, J and clone size are taken as reported in that table, and D and trimming were inferred from the DNA itself. This sample carries hundreds of thousands of clones, 92% of them seen once, and the ten largest clones take more than 0.7%. Germline CDR1 SGHKS, CDR2 YYEKEE (reference sequence). The CDR3 contains 14 residues. V lost 2 bases, J lost 5 bases, and 13 bases lay in between. The Seattle patients, enrolled during active infection, were followed longitudinally.

V gene TRBV5-5 combines with J gene TRBJ2-5; weak D call: TRBD1 (5 bases). Sequenced input: peripheral blood. The receptor was isolated from a man in his sixties with COVID-19, enrolled during active disease. The CDR3 spells CASSLSRVEETQYF. CDR3 DNA: TGTGCCAGCAGCTTATCCAGGGTGGAGGAGACCCAGTACTTC.